The 6 T cell receptor beta chains below were found in one sample sequenced in a study of OX40 agonist ivuxolimab in advanced cancers. Method: immunoSEQ multiplex PCR; TCRdb's copy keeps in-frame clones and lacks some. Among approximately 87,000 clones, around 90% were seen once, and the ten largest hold approximately 0.78%. This material consisted of CD4+ or CD8+ T cells sorted from blood, taken in a trial of the OX40 agonist ivuxolimab. Receptors originate from an adult with an advanced solid tumor such as melanoma, head and neck, liver or kidney cancer.

The J gene is TRBJ2-5, the V gene TRBV5-6; D gene ambiguous. Gene TRBJ2-7 matches the end of the DNA better, so the J call may be wrong. The CDR3 runs to 13 residues. The germline V gene encodes CDR1 SGHDT and CDR2 YYEEEE. The CDR3, as DNA: TGTGCCAGCAGCTTGCTAGGGAATTACGAGCAGTACTTC. This encodes CASSLLGNYEQYF.

The chain joins TRBV28 to TRBJ2-1; D might be TRBD1 (6 bases). This CDR3 region has 13 residues. Between the trimmed V and J ends, which lost 6 bases and 3 bases, there was a span of 9 bases. Germline V gene data show CDR1 as MDHEN and CDR2 as SYDVKM. CDR3: CASRLQGYNEQFF. In DNA, the CDR3 is TGTGCCAGCAGACTACAGGGCTACAATGAGCAGTTCTTC.

The chain couples TRBV19 to TRBJ1-3, with D perhaps matching TRBD1 (5 bases). V shed 11 bases and J shed 2 bases, with 13 bases lying between them. The CDR3 covers 13 residues. The germline V gene has CDR1 LNHDA and CDR2 SQIVND (reference sequence). The CDR3 nucleotides read TGTGCCGGGGCGACAACGGCTGGAAACACCATATATTTT. It specifies CAGATTAGNTIYF.

Here the CDR3 DNA reads TGTGCCAGCAGCTTATTCTTAACGCGAGAGCAGTACTTC. Its protein product is CASSLFLTREQYF. The rearrangement links TRBV7-3 to TRBJ2-7, with D unresolved. V lost 2 bases and J lost 7, with 12 bases in between. This CDR3 contains 13 residues. CDR1 is SGHTA, CDR2 FQGTGA, per germline. Full variable domain (remainder filled in from reference TRBV7-3 and TRBJ2-7): GAGVSQTPSNKVTEKGKYVELRCDPISGHTALYWYRQSLGQGPEFLIYFQGTGAADDSGLPNDRFFAVRPEGSVSTLKIQRTERGDSAVYLCASSLFLTREQYFGPGTRLTVT.

This rearrangement joins TRBV9 to TRBJ1-2, with 8 nucleotides matching TRBD1. Losses at the gene ends were 2 bases for V and 7 bases for J; bases not matched to a gene: 10. Germline CDR1 and CDR2: SGDLS and YYNGEE. The CDR3 spans 15 residues. The CDR3 DNA reads TGTGCCAGCAGCGTGTTAGACAGGGGCTCCCCTGGCTACACCTTC. Translation gives CASSVLDRGSPGYTF.

V is TRBV5-4 and J is TRBJ2-7, with 8 bases fitting TRBD2. CDR3 length equals 15 residues. Trimming took 0 bases from V and 7 from J; bases not matched to a gene: 9. Per germline, CDR1 SGHNT and CDR2 YYREEE (reference sequence). The DNA for the CDR3 is TGTGCCAGCAGCTTGGAGAGCGGGAGCGGGGTAGAGCAGTACTTC. Amino acids: CASSLESGSGVEQYF.